This T cell receptor (beta chain) was found in a study of blood T cell repertoires in COVID-19. At the level of the study: The United States, Italy and Spain supplied acute and convalescent COVID-19 samples. T cells, B-cell-depleted T cells, or PBMCs provided the cDNA or gDNA that served as material.

Clones were read by immunoSEQ multiplex PCR, and TCRdb kept only the in-frame ones, dropping some. This sample has fewer than 200,000 clones, with approximately 80% found just once. This clone was seen once. Trimming shortened V by 4 bases and J by 0 bases, and 7 bases separated the two germline ends. Germline CDR1 is LGHNA and CDR2 is YSLEER. This CDR3 is built from 14 residues. The V call is TRBV4-3, the J call TRBJ2-1; perhaps TRBD2 as D (5 bases). Specimen: peripheral blood. The receptor comes from a human donor in a cohort sampled during active COVID-19. The CDR3 loop reads CASSPGDSYNEQFF. The CDR3 DNA follows: TGCGCCAGCAGCCCCGGGGACTCCTACAATGAGCAGTTCTTC.